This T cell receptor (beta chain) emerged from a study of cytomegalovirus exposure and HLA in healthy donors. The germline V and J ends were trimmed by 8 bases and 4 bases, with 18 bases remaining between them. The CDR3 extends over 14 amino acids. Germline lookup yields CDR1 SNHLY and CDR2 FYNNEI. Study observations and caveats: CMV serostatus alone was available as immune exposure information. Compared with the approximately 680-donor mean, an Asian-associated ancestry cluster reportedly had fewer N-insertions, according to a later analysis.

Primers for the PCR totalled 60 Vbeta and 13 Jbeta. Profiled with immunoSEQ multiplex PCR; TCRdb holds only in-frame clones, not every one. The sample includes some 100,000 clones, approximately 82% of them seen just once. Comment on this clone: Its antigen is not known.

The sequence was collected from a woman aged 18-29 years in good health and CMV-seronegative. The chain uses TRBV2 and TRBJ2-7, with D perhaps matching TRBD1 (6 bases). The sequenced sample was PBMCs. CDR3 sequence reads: CASGEGERAYEQYF. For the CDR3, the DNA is TGTGCCAGCGGCGAGGGGGAGAGGGCGTACGAGCAGTACTTC.